This entry lists 16 T cell receptor beta chains sequenced from one sample in a study of CD8 T cells in ankylosing spondylitis. General study findings and limits: Blood of patients with ankylosing spondylitis appeared to be characterized by a TCR beta motif of 8 or 9 highly homologous variants.

TCRdb used MiXCR to reprocess the 5' RACE reads, holding one entry per CDR3 protein. Seen here are over 700,000 distinct CDR3 sequences, roughly 19% observed once, and the top ten hold around 19%. Their target antigens are unknown. What was sequenced was blood, either unsorted or a sorted T cell fraction (not recorded which). These receptors came from a male donor with ankylosing spondylitis.

The genes are TRBV20-1 and TRBJ2-7; 8 bases agree with TRBD2. CDR3 size: 13 residues. CDR1 is DFQATT and CDR2 is SNEGSKA in the germline V gene (reference sequence). The junction had 8 bases not matched to a gene; V was cut back by 6 bases and J by 4 bases. The CDR3 region has the DNA TGCAGTGCCCTCCTGAGCGGGAGTTACGAGCAGTACTTC. It is translated as CSALLSGSYEQYF.

The gene calls are TRBV7-2 and TRBJ1-5, with TRBD1 identical over 7 bases. With V trimmed by 5 bases and J by 4 bases, 8 bases remained unmatched. Per germline, CDR1 SGHTA and CDR2 FQGNSA. CDR3 size: 15 residues. The CDR3 sequence is CASSPGTEVNQPQHF. The CDR3 DNA sequence: TGTGCCAGCAGCCCAGGGACAGAGGTAAATCAGCCCCAGCATTTT.

The rearrangement links TRBV4-1 to TRBJ2-7, with a possible D match to TRBD1 (6 bases). Trimming pared 4 bases from V and 2 bases from J, leaving 21 bases between. The germline gives CDR1 MGHRA, CDR2 YSYEKL. This CDR3 spans 17 amino acids. The CDR3 loop is CASSPLGQGMGAYEQYF. The CDR3 DNA is TGCGCCAGCAGCCCCCTCGGGCAGGGGATGGGTGCCTACGAGCAGTACTTC.

This clonotype was counted a few times. The V and J genes are TRBV5-6 and TRBJ1-2; 12 bases are a match to TRBD1. Germline trimming cut 4 bases from V and 8 bases from J; bases unmatched to any gene: 18. The CDR3 is made up of 18 amino acids. Looked up from germline, CDR1 is SGHDT and CDR2 is YYEEEE. CDR3 in DNA: TGTGCCAGCAGCCGAGCCGGGACAGGGGGCGCGGGTGGTCAAGGCTACACCTTC. Translating it yields CASSRAGTGGAGGQGYTF. Supplemented by reference TRBV5-6 and TRBJ1-2, the full variable domain reads DAGVTQSPTHLIKTRGQQVTLRCSPKSGHDTVSWYQQALGQGPQFIFQYYEEEERQRGNFPDRFSGHQFPNYSSELNVNALLLGDSALYLCASSRAGTGGAGGQGYTFGSGTRLTVV.

This chain links TRBV20-1 with TRBJ1-3, with 7 bases identical to TRBD1. CDR1 is DFQATT and CDR2 is SNEGSKA in the germline V gene (reference sequence). The J segment lost 4 bases and the V segment lost 4 bases, leaving 7 bases of the junction unmatched. This CDR3 comprises 14 residues. CDR3 in amino acids: CSAKDRVSGNTIYF. CDR3 nucleotide sequence: TGCAGTGCTAAAGACAGGGTTTCGGGAAACACCATATATTTT.

This clonotype was seen a handful of times. This chain uses TRBV7-9 with TRBJ2-2; D ambiguous. The germline V gene has CDR1 SEHNR and CDR2 FQNEAQ (reference sequence). The V end was cut by 5 bases, the J end by 5 bases, with 12 bases between. CDR3 length: 14 residues. This CDR3 reads CASSPRLRTGELFF. CDR3 in DNA: TGTGCCAGCAGCCCCAGACTCAGAACCGGGGAGCTGTTTTTT.

This clonotype was counted a few times. This rearrangement joins TRBV11-2 to TRBJ2-7; 8 bases align to TRBD1. The CDR3 sequence is 14 residues long. Looked up from germline, CDR1 is SGHAT and CDR2 is FQNNGV. V dropped 1 base and J dropped 9; count of bases not matched to a gene: 8. The CDR3 coding sequence is TGTGCCAGCAGCTTAGCCCCGACAGGGGCAGGGCAGTACTTC. This gives the protein CASSLAPTGAGQYF.

The chain links TRBV7-2 to TRBJ2-4; D is unclear. The CDR3 consists of 14 residues. Germline CDR1 reads SGHTA; CDR2 reads FQGNSA. Trimming cost V 5 bases and J 0 bases, with 8 bases left between them. The CDR3 region has the DNA TGTGCCAGCAGCGTGGACGGAGCCAAAAACATTCAGTACTTC. Its protein is CASSVDGAKNIQYF.

This clonotype came up a few times. The V gene is TRBV5-1, the J gene TRBJ2-2; 9 bases are shared with TRBD1. Germline V gene data show CDR1 as SGHRS and CDR2 as YFSETQ. CDR3 length equals 15 residues. The V segment lost 4 bases and the J segment 3 bases; nucleotides outside the gene matches: 4. DNA of the CDR3: TGCGCCAGCAGCCAGGACAGGGGCCACACCGGGGAGCTGTTTTTT. Amino acid sequence: CASSQDRGHTGELFF. Together with reference TRBV5-1 and TRBJ2-2, the CDR3 gives the full variable domain: KAGVTQTPRYLIKTRGQQVTLSCSPISGHRSVSWYQQTPGQGLQFLFEYFSETQRNKGNFPGRFSGRQFSNSRSEMNVSTLELGDSALYLCASSQDRGHTGELFFGEGSRLTVL.

The chain is built from TRBV30 and TRBJ1-3; TRBD1 agrees at 7 bases. The V gene end was trimmed by 5 bases and the J gene end by 0 bases; junction bases not matched to a gene: 4. Germline lookup yields CDR1 GTSNPN and CDR2 SVGIG (reference sequence). CDR3 length equals 14 residues. CDR3 amino acids: CAWLQGRSGNTIYF. The CDR3 DNA is TGTGCCTGGCTACAGGGGCGCTCTGGAAACACCATATATTTT.

The sample holds one count of this clonotype. V usage is TRBV20-1 and J usage is TRBJ1-2; D gene uncertain. Trimming took 0 bases from V and 3 from J, leaving 11 bases between them. The CDR3 is 14 residues long. Germline V gene data show CDR1 as DFQATT and CDR2 as SNEGSKA (reference sequence). For the CDR3, the DNA is TGCAGTGCTAGAGATAGAGAAGCATACTATGGCTACACCTTC. Residues: CSARDREAYYGYTF.

V usage is TRBV9 and J usage is TRBJ2-5, with D maybe TRBD2 (6 bases). Trimming pared 0 bases from V and 5 bases from J, leaving 14 bases between. CDR1 is SGDLS and CDR2 is YYNGEE in the germline V gene. The CDR3 is 15 amino acids. The CDR3 DNA follows: TGTGCCAGCAGCGTAGCCGGGGGAGGCTGGGAGACCCAGTACTTC. This encodes CASSVAGGGWETQYF.

This clonotype was seen only a few times. The chain recombines TRBV5-1 with TRBJ2-4; no definite D call. The V gene's germline CDR1 is SGHRS and CDR2 YFSETQ. V was shortened by 0 bases and J by 6 bases, with 13 bases between the two germline ends. This CDR3 has 15 residues. The chain's CDR3 is CASSLEGPKRNIQYF. The DNA for the CDR3 is TGCGCCAGCAGCTTGGAAGGACCCAAGCGAAACATTCAGTACTTC.

The V and J genes are TRBV25-1 and TRBJ1-2; D remains ambiguous. Germline V gene sequence: CDR1 MGHDK, CDR2 SYGVNS. The CDR3 is 11 amino acids. Deletions cut 7 bases from V and 8 bases from J, with 11 bases between. CDR3 sequence: CASKEGIGYTF. In DNA, the CDR3 is TGTGCCAGCAAGGAAGGGATCGGCTACACCTTC.

The chain uses TRBV30 and TRBJ2-1, with no clear D. CDR1 GTSNPN and CDR2 SVGIG come from the germline V gene (reference sequence). The ends were cut back, 0 bases at V and 6 bases at J, with 9 bases in the middle. This CDR3 is built from 13 residues. The CDR3 DNA sequence: TGTGCCTGGAGTGTAGAAGACGCCAATGAGCAGTTCTTC. Protein sequence: CAWSVEDANEQFF.

This clonotype was observed a handful of times. This rearrangement joins TRBV4-1 to TRBJ2-4; D not certain. Per germline, CDR1 MGHRA and CDR2 YSYEKL. Trimming removed 7 bases from V and 0 bases from J, with 13 bases in between. There are 15 residues in the CDR3. CDR3 region: CASTESDGAKNIQYF. As DNA, the CDR3 is TGCGCCAGCACCGAATCGGACGGAGCCAAAAACATTCAGTACTTC.